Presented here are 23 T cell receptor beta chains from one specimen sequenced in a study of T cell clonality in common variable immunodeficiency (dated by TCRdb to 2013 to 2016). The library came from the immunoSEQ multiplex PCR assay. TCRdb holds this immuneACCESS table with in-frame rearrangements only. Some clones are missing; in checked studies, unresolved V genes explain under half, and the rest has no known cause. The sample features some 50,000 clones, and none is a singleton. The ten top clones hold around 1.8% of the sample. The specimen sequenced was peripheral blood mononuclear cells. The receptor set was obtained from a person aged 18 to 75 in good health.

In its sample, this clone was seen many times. The CDR3 DNA, read in part, is TGCAGTGCCGAACAAGGACTAGCGCCAGAGGGGCCAGATACG. Its translation: CSAEQGLAPEGPDT. The full CDR3 sequence reads CSAEQGLAPEGPDTQYF. This sequence joins TRBV20-1 and TRBJ2-3; 9 bases align to TRBD2. The CDR3 extends 3 residues past the end of the read, so its final part is completed from the germline J gene. Per the germline V gene, CDR1 is DFQATT and CDR2 is SNEGSKA (reference sequence). The length of the CDR3 is 17 residues. V shed 6 bases, J shed 4 bases, and the junction held 17 bases outside the gene matches.

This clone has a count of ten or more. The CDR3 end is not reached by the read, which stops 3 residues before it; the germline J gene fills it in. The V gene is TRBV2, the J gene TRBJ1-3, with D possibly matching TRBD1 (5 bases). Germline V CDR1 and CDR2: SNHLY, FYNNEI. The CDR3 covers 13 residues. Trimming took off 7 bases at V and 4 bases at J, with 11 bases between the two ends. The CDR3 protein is CASKRGSGNTIYF. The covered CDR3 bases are TGTGCCAGCAAAAGGGGTTCAGGAAACACC.

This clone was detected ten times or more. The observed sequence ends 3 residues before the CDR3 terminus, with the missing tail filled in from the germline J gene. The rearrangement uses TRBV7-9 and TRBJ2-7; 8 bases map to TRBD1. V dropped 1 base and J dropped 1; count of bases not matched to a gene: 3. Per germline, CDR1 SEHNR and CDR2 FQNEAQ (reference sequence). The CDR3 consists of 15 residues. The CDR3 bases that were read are TGTGCCAGCAGCTTAGGGACAGGGTTTTCCTACGAG. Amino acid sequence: CASSLGTGFSYE. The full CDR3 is CASSLGTGFSYEQYF. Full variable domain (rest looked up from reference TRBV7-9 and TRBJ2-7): DTGVSQNPRHKITKRGQNVTFRCDPISEHNRLYWYRQTLGQGPEFLTYFQNEAQLEKSRLLSDRFSAERPKGSFSTLEIQRTEQGDSAMYLCASSLGTGFSYEQYFGPGTRLTVT.

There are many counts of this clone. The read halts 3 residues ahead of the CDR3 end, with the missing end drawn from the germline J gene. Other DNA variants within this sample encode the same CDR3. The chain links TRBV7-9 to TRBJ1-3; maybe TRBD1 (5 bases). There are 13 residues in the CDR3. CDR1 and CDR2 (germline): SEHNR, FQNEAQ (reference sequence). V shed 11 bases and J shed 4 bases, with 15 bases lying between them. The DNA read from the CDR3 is TGTGCCGTCTCTCCCAGGGCAGGAAACACC. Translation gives CAVSPRAGNT. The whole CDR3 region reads CAVSPRAGNTIYF.

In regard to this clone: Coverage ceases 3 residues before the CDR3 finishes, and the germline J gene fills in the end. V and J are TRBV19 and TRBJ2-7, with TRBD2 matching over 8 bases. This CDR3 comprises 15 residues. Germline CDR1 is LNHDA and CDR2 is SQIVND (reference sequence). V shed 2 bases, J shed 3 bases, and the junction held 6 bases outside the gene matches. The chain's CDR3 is CASSIRGGEIYEQYF. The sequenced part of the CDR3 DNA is TGTGCCAGTAGTATACGGGGGGGGGAGATCTACGAG.

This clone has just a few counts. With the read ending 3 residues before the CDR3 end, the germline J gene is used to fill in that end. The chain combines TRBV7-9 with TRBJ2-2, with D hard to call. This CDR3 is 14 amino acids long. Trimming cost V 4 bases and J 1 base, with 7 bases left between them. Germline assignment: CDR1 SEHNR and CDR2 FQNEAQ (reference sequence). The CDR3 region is CASSSKLNTGELFF. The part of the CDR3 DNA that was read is TGTGCCAGCAGCTCTAAATTGAACACCGGGGAG.

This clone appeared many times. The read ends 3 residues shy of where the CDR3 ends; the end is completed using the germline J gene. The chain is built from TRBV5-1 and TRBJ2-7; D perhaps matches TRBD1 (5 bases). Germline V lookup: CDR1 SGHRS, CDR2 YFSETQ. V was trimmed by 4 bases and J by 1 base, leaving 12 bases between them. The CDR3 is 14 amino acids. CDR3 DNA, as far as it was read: TGCGCCAGCAGCCTTCAGGGTCAATCCTACGAG. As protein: CASSLQGQSYE. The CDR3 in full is CASSLQGQSYEQYF. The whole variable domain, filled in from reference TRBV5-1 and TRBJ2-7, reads KAGVTQTPRYLIKTRGQQVTLSCSPISGHRSVSWYQQTPGQGLQFLFEYFSETQRNKGNFPGRFSGRQFSNSRSEMNVSTLELGDSALYLCASSLQGQSYEQYFGPGTRLTVT.

The CDR3 spells CASSLVGGSSDYTF. The CDR3 bases that were read are TGTGCCAGCAGCTTAGTGGGCGGGAGTAGCGAC. This chain joins TRBV7-2 and TRBJ1-2; D gene ambiguous. The read gets to within 3 residues of the CDR3 end, and the germline J gene fills in the rest. The CDR3 has 14 residues. CDR1 SGHTA and CDR2 FQGNSA come from the germline V gene.

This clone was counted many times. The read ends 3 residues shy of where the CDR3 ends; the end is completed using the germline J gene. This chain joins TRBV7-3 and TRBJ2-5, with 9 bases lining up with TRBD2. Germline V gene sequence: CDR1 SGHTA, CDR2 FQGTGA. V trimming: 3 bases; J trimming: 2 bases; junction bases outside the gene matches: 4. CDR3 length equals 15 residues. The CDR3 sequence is CASSLAGGDQETQYF. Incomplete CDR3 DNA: TGTGCCAGCAGCTTGGCGGGGGGGGATCAAGAGACC.

CDR3 bases read: TGTGCCAGCAGCTTACGGGGGGTGGGGTTTCATGGC. Its protein is CASSLRGVGFHG. The full CDR3 protein reads CASSLRGVGFHGYTF. The rearrangement links TRBV7-2 to TRBJ1-2; a weak D match, TRBD1 (5 bases). The read is 3 residues too short to cover the CDR3 end, so that end is filled in from the germline J gene. V was trimmed by 2 bases and J by 6 bases, leaving 16 bases between them. CDR3 length: 15 amino acids. The germline V gene has CDR1 SGHTA and CDR2 FQGNSA.

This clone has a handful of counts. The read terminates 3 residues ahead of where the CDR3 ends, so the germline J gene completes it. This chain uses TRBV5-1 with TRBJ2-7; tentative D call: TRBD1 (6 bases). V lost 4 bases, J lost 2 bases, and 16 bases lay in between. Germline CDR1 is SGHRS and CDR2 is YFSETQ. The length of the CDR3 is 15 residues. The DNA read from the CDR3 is TGCGCCAGCAGCCGCGGCGGACAGTTTACCTACGAG. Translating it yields CASSRGGQFTYE. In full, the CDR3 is CASSRGGQFTYEQYF.

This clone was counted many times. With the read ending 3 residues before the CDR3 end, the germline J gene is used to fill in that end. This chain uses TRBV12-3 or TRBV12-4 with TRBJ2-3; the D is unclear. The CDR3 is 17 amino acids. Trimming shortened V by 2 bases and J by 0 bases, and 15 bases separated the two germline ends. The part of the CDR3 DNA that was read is TGTGCCAGCAGTTTATGGGCAGGAAGCACTAGCACAGATACG. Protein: CASSLWAGSTSTDT. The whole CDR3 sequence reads CASSLWAGSTSTDTQYF.

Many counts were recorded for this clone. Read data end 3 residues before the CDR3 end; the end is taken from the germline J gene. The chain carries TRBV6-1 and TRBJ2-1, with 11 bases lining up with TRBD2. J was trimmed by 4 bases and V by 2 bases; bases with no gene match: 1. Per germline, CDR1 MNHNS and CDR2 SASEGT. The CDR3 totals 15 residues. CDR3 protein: CASSERLAGYNEQFF. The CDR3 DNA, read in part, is TGTGCCAGCAGTGAAAGACTAGCGGGATACAATGAG.

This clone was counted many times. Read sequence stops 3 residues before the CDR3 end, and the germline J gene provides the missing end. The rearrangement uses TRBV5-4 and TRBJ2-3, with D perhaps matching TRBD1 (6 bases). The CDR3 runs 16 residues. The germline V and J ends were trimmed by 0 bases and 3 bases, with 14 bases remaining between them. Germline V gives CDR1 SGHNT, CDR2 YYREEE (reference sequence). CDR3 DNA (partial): TGTGCCAGCAGCTTGGGGGAGAAGACAGGAACAGATACG. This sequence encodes CASSLGEKTGTDT. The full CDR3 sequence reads CASSLGEKTGTDTQYF.

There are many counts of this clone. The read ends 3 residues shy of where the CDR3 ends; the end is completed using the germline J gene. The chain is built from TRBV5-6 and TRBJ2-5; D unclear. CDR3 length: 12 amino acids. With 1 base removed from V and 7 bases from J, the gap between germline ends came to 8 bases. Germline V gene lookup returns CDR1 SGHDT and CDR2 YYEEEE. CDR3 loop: CASSLFPGTQYF. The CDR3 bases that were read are TGTGCCAGCAGCTTGTTCCCAGGGACC. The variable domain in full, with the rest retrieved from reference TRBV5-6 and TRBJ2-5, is DAGVTQSPTHLIKTRGQQVTLRCSPKSGHDTVSWYQQALGQGPQFIFQYYEEEERQRGNFPDRFSGHQFPNYSSELNVNALLLGDSALYLCASSLFPGTQYFGPGTRLLVL.

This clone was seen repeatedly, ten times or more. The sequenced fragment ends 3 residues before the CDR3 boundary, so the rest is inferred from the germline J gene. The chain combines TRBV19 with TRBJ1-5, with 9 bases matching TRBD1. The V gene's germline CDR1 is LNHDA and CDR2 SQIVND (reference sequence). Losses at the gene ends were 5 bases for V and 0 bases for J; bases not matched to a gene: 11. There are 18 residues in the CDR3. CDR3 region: CASSAPTGTGYSNQPQHF. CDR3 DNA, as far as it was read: TGTGCCAGTAGTGCACCCACCGGGACAGGGTATAGCAATCAGCCC.

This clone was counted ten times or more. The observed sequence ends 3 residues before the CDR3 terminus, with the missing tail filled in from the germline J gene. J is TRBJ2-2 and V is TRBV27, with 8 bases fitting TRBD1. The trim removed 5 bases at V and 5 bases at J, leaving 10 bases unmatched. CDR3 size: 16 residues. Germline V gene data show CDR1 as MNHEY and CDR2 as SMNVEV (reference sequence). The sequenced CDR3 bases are TGTGCCAGCAGTCTCCTCCGGACAGGGAGGACCGGGGAG. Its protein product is CASSLLRTGRTGE. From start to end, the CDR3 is CASSLLRTGRTGELFF.

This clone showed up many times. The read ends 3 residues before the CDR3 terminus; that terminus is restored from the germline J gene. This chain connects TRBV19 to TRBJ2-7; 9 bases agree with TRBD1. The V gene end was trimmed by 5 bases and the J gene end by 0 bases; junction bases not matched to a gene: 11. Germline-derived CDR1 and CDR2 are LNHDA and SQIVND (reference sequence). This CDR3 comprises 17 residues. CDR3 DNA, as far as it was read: TGTGCCAGTAGTCCGGCCCAAACAGGGGGCAGCTCCTACGAG. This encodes CASSPAQTGGSSYE. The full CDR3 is CASSPAQTGGSSYEQYF.

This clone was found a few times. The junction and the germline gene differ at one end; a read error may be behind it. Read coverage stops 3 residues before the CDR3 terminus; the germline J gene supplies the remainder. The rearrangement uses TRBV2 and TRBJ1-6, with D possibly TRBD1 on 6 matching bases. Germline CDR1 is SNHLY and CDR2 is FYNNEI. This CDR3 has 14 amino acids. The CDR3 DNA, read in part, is TGCGCCAGCAGATCACAGGGAGGGCAATCACCC. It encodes CASRSQGGQSP. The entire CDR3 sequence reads CASRSQGGQSPLHF.

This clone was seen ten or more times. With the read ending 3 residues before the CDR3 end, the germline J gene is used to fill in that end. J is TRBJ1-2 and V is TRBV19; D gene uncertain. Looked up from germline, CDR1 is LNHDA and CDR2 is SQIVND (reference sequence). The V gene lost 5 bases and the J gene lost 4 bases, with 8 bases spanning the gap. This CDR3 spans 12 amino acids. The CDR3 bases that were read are TGTGCCAGTAGTCGGGGAACCTATGGC. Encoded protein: CASSRGTYG. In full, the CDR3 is CASSRGTYGYTF.

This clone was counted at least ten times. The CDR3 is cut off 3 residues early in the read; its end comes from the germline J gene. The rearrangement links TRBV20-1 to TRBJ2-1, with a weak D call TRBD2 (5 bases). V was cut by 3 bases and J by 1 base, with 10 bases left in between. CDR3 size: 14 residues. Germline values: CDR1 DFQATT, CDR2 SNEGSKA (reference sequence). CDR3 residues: CSASGLVSYNEQFF. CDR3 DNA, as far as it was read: TGCAGTGCTAGCGGACTTGTATCCTACAATGAG.

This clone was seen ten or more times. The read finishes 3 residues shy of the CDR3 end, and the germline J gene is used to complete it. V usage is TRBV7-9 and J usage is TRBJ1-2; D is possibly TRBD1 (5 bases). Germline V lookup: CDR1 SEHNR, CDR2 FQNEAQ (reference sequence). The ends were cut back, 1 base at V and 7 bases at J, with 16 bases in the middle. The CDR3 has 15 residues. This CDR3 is CASSLEGAGGGGYTF. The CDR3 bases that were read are TGTGCCAGCAGCTTAGAAGGGGCTGGAGGAGGTGGC. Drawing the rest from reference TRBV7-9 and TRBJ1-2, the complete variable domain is DTGVSQNPRHKITKRGQNVTFRCDPISEHNRLYWYRQTLGQGPEFLTYFQNEAQLEKSRLLSDRFSAERPKGSFSTLEIQRTEQGDSAMYLCASSLEGAGGGGYTFGSGTRLTVV.

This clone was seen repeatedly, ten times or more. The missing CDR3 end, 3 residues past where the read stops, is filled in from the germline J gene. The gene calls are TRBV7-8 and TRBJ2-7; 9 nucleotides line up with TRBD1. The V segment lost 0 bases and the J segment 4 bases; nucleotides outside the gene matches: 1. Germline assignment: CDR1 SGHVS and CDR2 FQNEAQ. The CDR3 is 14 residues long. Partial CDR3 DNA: TGTGCCAGCAGCTTAGCGGGACAGGGATACGAG. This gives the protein CASSLAGQGYE. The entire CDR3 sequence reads CASSLAGQGYEQYF. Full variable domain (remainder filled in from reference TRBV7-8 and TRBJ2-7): GAGVSQSPRYKVAKRGQDVALRCDPISGHVSLFWYQQALGQGPEFLTYFQNEAQLDKSGLPSDRFFAERPEGSVSTLKIQRTQQEDSAVYLCASSLAGQGYEQYFGPGTRLTVT.